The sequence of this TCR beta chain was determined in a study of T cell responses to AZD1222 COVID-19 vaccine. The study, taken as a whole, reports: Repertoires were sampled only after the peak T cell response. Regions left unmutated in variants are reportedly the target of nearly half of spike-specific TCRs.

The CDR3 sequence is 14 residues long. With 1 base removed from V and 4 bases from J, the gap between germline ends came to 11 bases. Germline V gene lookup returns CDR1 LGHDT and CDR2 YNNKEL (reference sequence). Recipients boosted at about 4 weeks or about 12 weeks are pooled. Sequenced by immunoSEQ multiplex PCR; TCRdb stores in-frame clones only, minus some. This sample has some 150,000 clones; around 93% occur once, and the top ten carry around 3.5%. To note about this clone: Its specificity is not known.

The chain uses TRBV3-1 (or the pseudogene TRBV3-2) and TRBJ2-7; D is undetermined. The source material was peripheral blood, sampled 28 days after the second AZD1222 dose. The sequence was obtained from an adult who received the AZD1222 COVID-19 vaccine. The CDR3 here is CASSQAGADYEQYF. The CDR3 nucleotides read TGTGCCAGCAGCCAAGCGGGCGCCGATTACGAGCAGTACTTC.